The 17 T cell receptor beta chains below come from one sample, sequenced in a study of blood T cell repertoires in COVID-19. The repertoire was sequenced with immunoSEQ multiplex PCR; TCRdb's copy has only in-frame clones and lacks some. The sample lists roughly 150,000 clones; around 89% were seen once. Sequencing input: peripheral blood. These receptors all come from a man between 60 and 75 years old with acute or convalescent COVID-19.

The chain employs TRBV10-3 and TRBJ1-4; D might be TRBD1 (6 bases). V lost 8 bases to trimming and J lost 6 bases, with 16 bases between them. Looked up from germline, CDR1 is ENHRY and CDR2 is SYGVKD. The CDR3 is 14 amino acids. The CDR3 protein is CAIGAGAGDEKLFF. CDR3 DNA: TGTGCCATCGGGGCGGGGGCAGGGGATGAAAAACTGTTTTTT.

This chain joins TRBV7-2 and TRBJ1-5, with 10 bases aligning to TRBD1. The trim removed 5 bases at V and 0 bases at J, leaving 4 bases unmatched. Germline values: CDR1 SGHTA, CDR2 FQGNSA. The CDR3 length is 16 residues. The CDR3 DNA reads as TGTGCCAGCAGCCTCGGACAGGGGGGTAGCAATCAGCCCCAGCATTTT. Translating gives CASSLGQGGSNQPQHF.

This chain joins TRBV15 and TRBJ1-3; D gene uncertain. V dropped 0 bases and J dropped 3 bases, with 15 bases sitting between them. The CDR3 sequence is 17 residues long. Germline V gene sequence: CDR1 LNHNV, CDR2 YYDKDF (reference sequence). The CDR3 DNA reads as TGTGCCACCAGCAGAGATTACGCCCGGCAGGTTGGAAACACCATATATTTT. Translation: CATSRDYARQVGNTIYF.

This chain connects TRBV19 to TRBJ2-2; 12 bases align to TRBD2. CDR3 length equals 16 residues. J gave up 6 bases and V 4 bases, and 6 bases lay outside the gene matches. Germline values: CDR1 LNHDA, CDR2 SQIVND (reference sequence). CDR3 protein: CASSKPSGGASGELFF. In nucleotides, the CDR3 is TGTGCCAGTAGTAAACCTAGCGGGGGGGCCTCCGGGGAGCTGTTTTTT.

CDR3 in amino acids: CASSTGTGRVTGELFF. DNA of the CDR3: TGCGCCAGCAGCACCGGGACAGGGAGGGTCACCGGGGAGCTGTTTTTT. The chain is built from TRBV5-1 and TRBJ2-2, with 9 bases aligning to TRBD1. This CDR3 has 16 residues. V shed 4 bases and J 4 bases; nucleotides not matched to a gene: 8. Germline V gene lookup returns CDR1 SGHRS and CDR2 YFSETQ.

The chain employs TRBV18 and TRBJ1-4; the D gene is possibly TRBD1 (5 bases). V was trimmed by 3 bases and J by 4 bases, leaving 9 bases between them. The CDR3 sequence is 14 residues long. CDR1 KGHSH and CDR2 LQKENI come from the germline V gene. This CDR3 reads CASSPGQYNEKLFF. The CDR3 DNA reads TGTGCCAGCTCACCGGGGCAGTATAATGAAAAACTGTTTTTT.

The chain combines TRBV6-5 with TRBJ1-2, with 8 bases identical to TRBD1. This CDR3 contains 13 residues. Losses at the gene ends were 6 bases for V and 4 bases for J; bases not matched to a gene: 4. The germline CDR1 and CDR2 sequences are MNHEY and SVGAGI. The CDR3 bases are TGTGCCAGCAGGATAACAGGGGGCTATGGCTACACCTTC. It yields the protein CASRITGGYGYTF.

A few counts support this clone. The chain joins TRBV7-2 to TRBJ2-7, with D possibly being TRBD2 (6 bases). Germline loops: CDR1 SGHTA, CDR2 FQGNSA. The CDR3 runs 14 residues. The ends were cut back, 5 bases at V and 3 bases at J, with 14 bases in the middle. The CDR3 reads CASSPGLQNYEQYF. CDR3 DNA sequence: TGTGCCAGCAGCCCCGGACTACAAAACTACGAGCAGTACTTC.

The chain links TRBV29-1 to TRBJ1-5, with 9 bases fitting TRBD1. The V and J ends lost 4 bases and 3 bases, in that order; junction bases with no gene match: 4. Germline values: CDR1 SQVTM, CDR2 ANQGSEA. The CDR3 has 14 amino acids. CDR3 residues: CSVAGQGFNQPQHF. Here the CDR3 DNA reads TGCAGCGTTGCGGGACAGGGCTTCAATCAGCCCCAGCATTTT.

The V call is TRBV30, the J call TRBJ1-5, with no clear D. Trimming took 3 bases from V and 3 from J, leaving 9 bases between them. Germline V gives CDR1 GTSNPN, CDR2 SVGIG (reference sequence). The CDR3 contains 13 residues. This chain's CDR3 is CAWRSGFNQPQHF. CDR3 nucleotide sequence: TGTGCCTGGAGATCAGGATTCAATCAGCCCCAGCATTTT.

The chain combines TRBV18 with TRBJ1-2, with TRBD1 identical over 7 bases. The junction had 1 base not matched to a gene; V was cut back by 3 bases and J by 0 bases. CDR3 size: 14 residues. The germline gives CDR1 KGHSH, CDR2 LQKENI. CDR3 sequence (DNA): TGTGCCAGCTCACCGGGACAGACTAACTATGGCTACACCTTC. Its translation is CASSPGQTNYGYTF. The variable domain in full, with the rest retrieved from reference TRBV18 and TRBJ1-2, is NAGVMQNPRHLVRRRGQEARLRCSPMKGHSHVYWYRQLPEEGLKFMVYLQKENIIDESGMPKERFSAEFPKEGPSILRIQQVVRGDSAAYFCASSPGQTNYGYTFGSGTRLTVV.

This chain connects TRBV7-2 to TRBJ1-6; D not resolved. This CDR3 spans 15 amino acids. Germline assignment: CDR1 SGHTA and CDR2 FQGNSA. Trimming cost V 5 bases and J 6 bases, with 14 bases left between them. CDR3 bases: TGTGCCAGCAGCCCAGCTCGCGGTCCTAATTCACCCCTCCACTTT. This encodes CASSPARGPNSPLHF. Supplemented by reference TRBV7-2 and TRBJ1-6, the full variable domain reads GAGVSQSPSNKVTEKGKDVELRCDPISGHTALYWYRQSLGQGLEFLIYFQGNSAPDKSGLPSDRFSAERTGGSVSTLTIQRTQQEDSAVYLCASSPARGPNSPLHFGNGTRLTVT.

In its sample, this clone was seen once. The chain combines TRBV27 with TRBJ1-1; D remains unclear. The CDR3 contains 14 residues. Trimming shortened V by 4 bases and J by 1 base, and 10 bases separated the two germline ends. The germline gives CDR1 MNHEY, CDR2 SMNVEV (reference sequence). DNA of the CDR3: TGTGCCAGCAGTTCAACCCGGAGGAACACTGAAGCTTTCTTT. Translated, it gives CASSSTRRNTEAFF.

V is TRBV11-3 and J is TRBJ2-7; a possible D gene is TRBD1 (5 bases). CDR3 size: 14 residues. V dropped 1 base and J dropped 0 bases, with 7 bases sitting between them. CDR1 and CDR2 (germline): SGHNT, YENEEA. CDR3 DNA: TGTGCCAGCAGCTTAGGGGGCAACTCCTACGAGCAGTACTTC. It yields the protein CASSLGGNSYEQYF.

The J gene is TRBJ1-1, the V gene TRBV5-5; D may be TRBD1 (6 bases). The germline V gene has CDR1 SGHKS and CDR2 YYEKEE (reference sequence). This CDR3 comprises 16 residues. Trimming cost V 1 base and J 3 bases, with 16 bases left between them. DNA of the CDR3: TGTGCCAGCAGCTTGAACCAACAGGGTTCGCACACTGAAGCTTTCTTT. This translates into CASSLNQQGSHTEAFF.

The CDR3 sequence: CASSFAGGARVQETQYF. CDR3 DNA: TGTGCCAGCAGCTTCGCAGGAGGCGCTAGAGTACAAGAGACCCAGTACTTC. The rearrangement uses TRBV7-2 and TRBJ2-5; D possibly corresponds to TRBD2 (5 bases). V lost 3 bases to trimming and J lost 2 bases, with 19 bases between them. Germline V gives CDR1 SGHTA, CDR2 FQGNSA. The CDR3 loop spans 17 amino acids.

V and J are TRBV5-8 and TRBJ2-1, with D maybe TRBD2 (6 bases). CDR1 and CDR2 (germline): SGHTS, YDEGEE. The CDR3 runs 14 residues. V lost 10 bases, J lost 5 bases, and 19 bases lay in between. The CDR3 sequence is CAGTAGLPNNEQFF. The DNA of the CDR3 is TGTGCCGGAACCGCGGGACTTCCCAACAATGAGCAGTTCTTC.